These T cell receptor beta chains were read from a single sample in a study of T cells in Graves' hyperthyroidism and ophthalmopathy. TCRdb re-derived calls from the multiplex PCR reads in MiXCR, one entry per CDR3 protein. Among around 480,000 distinct CDR3 sequences listed, over 13% were seen once. Source material: blood. Receptors were obtained from a woman aged 18-29 years with Graves' hyperthyroidism. Both conserved end residues are part of each CDR3. Fields, in order: J gene, V gene, clone size, D gene, CDR3 DNA, CDR3 protein. The D gene is left open where the match is weak. Some rows mark clone size as missing; the rest say once, few, many or name a class of expanded clone.

j_gene: TRBJ2-7; v_gene: TRBV27; abundance: many; d_gene: .; CDR3nt: TGTGCCAGCAGTTACGGAAAGCCCTTAGGGGAGCAGTACTTC; CDR3aa: CASSYGKPLGEQYF
j_gene: TRBJ2-1; v_gene: TRBV3-1; abundance: many; d_gene: .; CDR3nt: TGTGCCAGCAGCCAAATGGTCGGGAGCGGCTATGAGCAGTTCTTC; CDR3aa: CASSQMVGSGYEQFF
j_gene: TRBJ2-1; v_gene: TRBV3-1; abundance: few; d_gene: TRBD1; CDR3nt: TGTGCCAGCAGCCCCCGGGACAGGGTGGGCAATGAGCAGTTCTTC; CDR3aa: CASSPRDRVGNEQFF
j_gene: TRBJ2-1; v_gene: TRBV20-1; abundance: few; d_gene: TRBD2; CDR3nt: TGCAGTGCCCCCCGGGAGGGCCGCGATGAGCAGTTCTTC; CDR3aa: CSAPREGRDEQFF
j_gene: TRBJ1-6; v_gene: TRBV11-2; abundance: many; d_gene: .; CDR3nt: TGTGCCAGCAGCTTAGGTTCACCCCTCCACTTT; CDR3aa: CASSLGSPLHF
j_gene: TRBJ1-5; v_gene: TRBV20-1; abundance: .; d_gene: TRBD1; CDR3nt: TGCAGTGCTAGAGAAGCCGGGACAGGGAATCAGCCCCAGCATTTT; CDR3aa: CSAREAGTGNQPQHF
j_gene: TRBJ1-5; v_gene: TRBV9; abundance: .; d_gene: TRBD1; CDR3nt: TGTGCCAGCAGCGTAGAAGGGACAGGGAATCAGCCCCAGCATTTT; CDR3aa: CASSVEGTGNQPQHF
j_gene: TRBJ2-2; v_gene: TRBV5-4; abundance: .; d_gene: TRBD2; CDR3nt: TGTGCCAGCAGCTTTTCCCTAGCGGGAGGGGACACCGGGGAGCTGTTTTTT; CDR3aa: CASSFSLAGGDTGELFF
j_gene: TRBJ1-2; v_gene: TRBV10-3; abundance: many; d_gene: .; CDR3nt: TGTGCCATCAGTAGGGAAAACTATGGCTACACCTTC; CDR3aa: CAISRENYGYTF
j_gene: TRBJ2-2; v_gene: TRBV3-1; abundance: many; d_gene: TRBD1; CDR3nt: TGTGCCAGCAGCCAAGATGGGGACAGGGGGCGATTGACCGGGGAGCTGTTTTTT; CDR3aa: CASSQDGDRGRLTGELFF
j_gene: TRBJ1-4; v_gene: TRBV7-2; abundance: few; d_gene: .; CDR3nt: TGTGCCAGCAGCTTTGGAGGGTATAATGAAAAACTGTTTTTT; CDR3aa: CASSFGGYNEKLFF
j_gene: TRBJ2-3; v_gene: TRBV20-1; abundance: .; d_gene: .; CDR3nt: TGCAGTGCTAGAGATAGACGGGACCGGACTCCAGATACGCAGTATTTT; CDR3aa: CSARDRRDRTPDTQYF
j_gene: TRBJ2-2; v_gene: TRBV4-1; abundance: few; d_gene: TRBD2; CDR3nt: TGCGCCAGCAGCCGCGTCCCGGGACAGGGACTAGCGGGAGCGAACACCGGGGAGCTGTTTTTT; CDR3aa: CASSRVPGQGLAGANTGELFF
j_gene: TRBJ2-1; v_gene: TRBV7-9; abundance: .; d_gene: TRBD1; CDR3nt: TGTGCCAGCAGCGACCGGGACAGGGGGTACAATGAGCAGTTCTTC; CDR3aa: CASSDRDRGYNEQFF
j_gene: TRBJ2-2; v_gene: TRBV19; abundance: .; d_gene: .; CDR3nt: TGTGCCAGTAGTATAGCAGAGACCCGACCCGGCGAGCTGTTTTTT; CDR3aa: CASSIAETRPGELFF
j_gene: TRBJ2-1; v_gene: TRBV30; abundance: few; d_gene: TRBD1; CDR3nt: TGTGCCTGGAAAGAAAACAGGGGCTACAATGAGCAGTTCTTC; CDR3aa: CAWKENRGYNEQFF
j_gene: TRBJ1-5; v_gene: TRBV28; abundance: .; d_gene: .; CDR3nt: TGTGCCAGCAGTTCCAACCGGGCTTCGGGCTATAGCAATCAGCCCCAGCATTTT; CDR3aa: CASSSNRASGYSNQPQHF
j_gene: TRBJ2-1; v_gene: TRBV2; abundance: many; d_gene: .; CDR3nt: TGTGCCAGCACGCTCGTCGGCCCCCAGTTCTTC; CDR3aa: CASTLVGPQFF
j_gene: TRBJ2-7; v_gene: TRBV4-1; abundance: .; d_gene: .; CDR3nt: TGCGCCAGCAGCCAAGGGAGGGGCACCTACGAGCAGTACTTC; CDR3aa: CASSQGRGTYEQYF
j_gene: TRBJ1-4; v_gene: TRBV10-3; abundance: .; d_gene: .; CDR3nt: TGTGCCATCAGCGAAGTAACCAGGGAAAAACTGTTTTTT; CDR3aa: CAISEVTREKLFF
j_gene: TRBJ2-3; v_gene: TRBV27; abundance: many; d_gene: TRBD2; CDR3nt: TGTGCCAGCAGTGGTCGGACTAGCGGCACAGATACGCAGTATTTT; CDR3aa: CASSGRTSGTDTQYF
j_gene: TRBJ1-4; v_gene: TRBV10-3; abundance: many; d_gene: TRBD1; CDR3nt: TGTGCCATCAGTGTGTCGACAGGGGAAAAACTGTTTTTT; CDR3aa: CAISVSTGEKLFF
j_gene: TRBJ2-5; v_gene: TRBV5-1; abundance: many; d_gene: .; CDR3nt: TGCGCCAGCAGCTTGGTGGGTTATAAGGAAGAGACCCAGTACTTC; CDR3aa: CASSLVGYKEETQYF
j_gene: TRBJ2-1; v_gene: TRBV7-8; abundance: many; d_gene: .; CDR3nt: TGTGCCAGCTATGCGGGAAAATCCTACAATGAGCAGTTCTTC; CDR3aa: CASYAGKSYNEQFF
j_gene: TRBJ1-4; v_gene: TRBV6-1; abundance: .; d_gene: .; CDR3nt: TGTGCCAGCAAGGGCCCCCCGGGGGAGAAACTGTTTTTT; CDR3aa: CASKGPPGEKLFF
j_gene: TRBJ2-1; v_gene: TRBV5-8; abundance: .; d_gene: TRBD1; CDR3nt: TGTGCCTGCAGTCCCACGGGACAGGGGGGAGGTGGGCAGTTCTTC; CDR3aa: CACSPTGQGGGGQFF
j_gene: TRBJ1-1; v_gene: TRBV12-5; abundance: many; d_gene: TRBD1; CDR3nt: TGTGCTAGTGGTGGGACAGGGCGGACTGAAGCTTTCTTT; CDR3aa: CASGGTGRTEAFF
j_gene: TRBJ2-5; v_gene: TRBV7-3; abundance: few; d_gene: .; CDR3nt: TGTGCCAGCAGCCCAAGGGGGGTGTGGGGAGAGACCCAGTACTTC; CDR3aa: CASSPRGVWGETQYF
j_gene: TRBJ2-4; v_gene: TRBV19; abundance: many; d_gene: TRBD1; CDR3nt: TGTGCCAGTAGTATCCCGGGACAGGGCTCGATTCAGTACTTC; CDR3aa: CASSIPGQGSIQYF